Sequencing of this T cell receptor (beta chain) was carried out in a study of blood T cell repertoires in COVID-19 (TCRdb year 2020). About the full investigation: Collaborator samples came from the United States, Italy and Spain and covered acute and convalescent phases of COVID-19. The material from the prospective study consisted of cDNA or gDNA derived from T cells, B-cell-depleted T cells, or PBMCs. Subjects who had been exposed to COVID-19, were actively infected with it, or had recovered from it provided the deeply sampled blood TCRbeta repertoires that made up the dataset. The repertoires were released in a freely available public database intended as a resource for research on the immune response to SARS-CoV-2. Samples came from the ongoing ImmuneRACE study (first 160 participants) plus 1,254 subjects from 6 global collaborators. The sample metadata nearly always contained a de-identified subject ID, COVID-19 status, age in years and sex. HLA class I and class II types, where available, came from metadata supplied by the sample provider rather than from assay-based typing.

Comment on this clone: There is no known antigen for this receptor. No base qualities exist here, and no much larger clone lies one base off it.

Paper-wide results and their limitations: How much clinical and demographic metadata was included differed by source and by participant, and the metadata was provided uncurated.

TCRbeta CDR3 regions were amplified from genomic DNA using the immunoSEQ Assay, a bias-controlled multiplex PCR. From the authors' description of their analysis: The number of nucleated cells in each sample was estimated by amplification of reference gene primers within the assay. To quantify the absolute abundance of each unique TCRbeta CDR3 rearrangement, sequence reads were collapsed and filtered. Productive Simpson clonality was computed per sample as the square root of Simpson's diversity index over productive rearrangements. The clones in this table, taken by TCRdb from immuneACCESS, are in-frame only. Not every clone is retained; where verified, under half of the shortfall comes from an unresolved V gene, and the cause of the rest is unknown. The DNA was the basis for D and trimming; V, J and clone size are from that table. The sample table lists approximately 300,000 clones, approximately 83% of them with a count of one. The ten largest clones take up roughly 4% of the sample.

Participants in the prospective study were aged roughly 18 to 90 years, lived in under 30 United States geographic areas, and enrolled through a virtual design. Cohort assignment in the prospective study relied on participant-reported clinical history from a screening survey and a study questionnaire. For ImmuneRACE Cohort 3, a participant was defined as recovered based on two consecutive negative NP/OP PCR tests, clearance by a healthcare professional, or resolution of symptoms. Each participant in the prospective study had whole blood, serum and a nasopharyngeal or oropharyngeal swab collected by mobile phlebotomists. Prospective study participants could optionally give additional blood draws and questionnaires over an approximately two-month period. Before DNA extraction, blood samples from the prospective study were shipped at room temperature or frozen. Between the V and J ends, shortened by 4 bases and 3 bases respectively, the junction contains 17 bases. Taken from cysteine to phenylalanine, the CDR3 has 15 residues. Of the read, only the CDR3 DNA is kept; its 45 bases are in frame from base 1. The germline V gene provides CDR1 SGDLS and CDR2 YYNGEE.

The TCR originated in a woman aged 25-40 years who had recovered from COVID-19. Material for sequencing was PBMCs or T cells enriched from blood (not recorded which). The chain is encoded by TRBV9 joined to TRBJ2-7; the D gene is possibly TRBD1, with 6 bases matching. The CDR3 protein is CASSLGVGTNYEQYF. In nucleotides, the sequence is TGTGCCAGCAGCCTCGGGGTCGGGACAAACTACGAGCAGTACTTC.